A selection of T cell receptor beta chains follows, all from one sample in a study of blood T cell repertoires in COVID-19. TCRdb keeps only in-frame clones here, not all; method: immunoSEQ multiplex PCR. Of approximately 300,000 clones listed, 86% were seen once; the top ten hold 1.5% to 2%. The sequencing input was peripheral blood. These receptors originate from a woman aged 50 to 60 with acute or convalescent COVID-19. CDR3s include the opening cysteine and the closing phenylalanine or tryptophan. D genes are given only for firm matches. Clone sizes are given selectively: once, few, many, or a class where the clone is expanded.

d_call	j_call	clone_size	v_call	cdr3_nt	cdr3_aa
-	TRBJ2-5	-	TRBV15	TGTGCCACCAGCAGAGCCCCGACTGGGTACCAAGAGACCCAGTACTTC	CATSRAPTGYQETQYF
-	TRBJ1-2	-	TRBV5-1	TGCGCCAGCAGGATTGGTACAAGGGGTTCAAGTTCATCCACCTTC	CASRIGTRGSSSSTF
-	TRBJ1-2	-	TRBV5-6	TGTGCCAGCAGCCCCCCGGCGGGGGGGGGCTATGGCTACACCTTC	CASSPPAGGGYGYTF
TRBD1	TRBJ2-5	-	TRBV7-3	TGTGCCAGCAGCTTAATTGGGACAGGGTTTGTTGGGGAGACCCAGTACTTC	CASSLIGTGFVGETQYF
-	TRBJ2-7	once	TRBV5-1	TGCGCCAGCAGCTTGGGAGACTACGAGCAGTACTTC	CASSLGDYEQYF
TRBD2	TRBJ2-1	-	TRBV5-4	TGTGCCAGCAGCCCGGGGACTAGCGTAGTAGGTGTGCAGTTCTTC	CASSPGTSVVGVQFF
-	TRBJ2-2	-	TRBV4-1	TGCGCCAGCAGCCATAGGACAGGGGAGCTGTTTTTT	CASSHRTGELFF
TRBD2	TRBJ2-1	-	TRBV29-1	TGCAGCGTTGAAGTTGGTAGCGGGAGCTCCTACAATGAGCAGTTCTTC	CSVEVGSGSSYNEQFF
-	TRBJ2-5	-	TRBV4-2	TGTGCCAGCAGCCACACGGGAAAACAAGAGACCCAGTACTTC	CASSHTGKQETQYF
-	TRBJ2-7	-	TRBV6-6	TGTGCCAGCAGTTCCGGGACTTCAGGCTACGAGCAGTACTTC	CASSSGTSGYEQYF
-	TRBJ2-1	few	TRBV9	TGTGCCAGCAGCGTAGGGACCCGGGGCTACAATGAGCAGTTCTTC	CASSVGTRGYNEQFF
-	TRBJ1-5	-	TRBV20-1	TGCAGTGCTAGTATACAATGGCATCAGCCCCAGCATTTT	CSASIQWHQPQHF
-	TRBJ1-4	few	TRBV29-1	TGCAGCGTTGAAGATGAGGGACTCCTTGAAAAACTGTTTTTT	CSVEDEGLLEKLFF
-	TRBJ2-5	-	TRBV6-2/TRBV6-3	TGTGCCAGCAGTTACGTCCCAGGAGGGACCCAGTACTTC	CASSYVPGGTQYF
TRBD2	TRBJ2-5	-	TRBV7-2	TGTGCCAGCAGCCATCGGGGTAGCGGGAGGGCCGGTGAGACCCAGTACTTC	CASSHRGSGRAGETQYF
-	TRBJ1-6	-	TRBV28	TGTGCCAGCATCTCGACAGCATATAATTCACCCCTCCACTTT	CASISTAYNSPLHF
-	TRBJ1-1	-	TRBV30	TGTGCCTGGAGATATGGCCCGAACACTGAAGCTTTCTTT	CAWRYGPNTEAFF
TRBD1	TRBJ1-4	-	TRBV7-9	TGTGCCAGCAGCAAACCTCCCGGGACAGGGGATGAAAAACTGTTTTTT	CASSKPPGTGDEKLFF
TRBD2	TRBJ2-3	-	TRBV12-3/TRBV12-4	TGTGCCAGCAGTTTTCCCGGGACTACTACGCAGTATTTT	CASSFPGTTTQYF
-	TRBJ1-1	-	TRBV6-5	TGTGCCAGCGTGGGGGGGGTCACTGAAGCTTTCTTT	CASVGGVTEAFF
TRBD2	TRBJ2-1	-	TRBV5-1	TGCGCCAGCAGCTTACAGCCCGGGACTAGCGGCTACAATGAGCAGTTCTTC	CASSLQPGTSGYNEQFF
-	TRBJ2-2	-	TRBV19	TGTGCCAGTTGGGGGACACCCAACACCGGGGAGCTGTTTTTT	CASWGTPNTGELFF
-	TRBJ1-5	once	TRBV24-1	TGTGCCACCAGCGGCCCAGCAGGGTCAGGTCAGCCCCAGCATTTT	CATSGPAGSGQPQHF
-	TRBJ2-1	-	TRBV27	TGTGCCAGCAGTTCGGACAGCTACAATGAGCAGTTCTTC	CASSSDSYNEQFF
TRBD2	TRBJ2-5	-	TRBV30	TGTGCCTGGAGTGTACGTAGACTAGCGTCCCGAGAGACCCAGTACTTC	CAWSVRRLASRETQYF
-	TRBJ2-7	-	TRBV27	TGTGCCAGCAGTTTAAAAACAAGAGGCCAAAGCTACGAGCAGTACTTC	CASSLKTRGQSYEQYF
-	TRBJ1-5	-	TRBV18	TGTGCCAGCTCACCAGGGAGGGACGCCGGACAGCCCCAGCATTTT	CASSPGRDAGQPQHF
TRBD1	TRBJ2-7	-	TRBV27	TGTGCCAGCAGTCCAGGGACAGGGAACTACGAGCAGTACTTC	CASSPGTGNYEQYF
-	TRBJ2-3	-	TRBV7-9	TGTGCCAGCAGCTTAAGCCGATCCGGAGATACGCAGTATTTT	CASSLSRSGDTQYF
-	TRBJ2-7	few	TRBV2	TGTGCCAGCAGTGAATCCGCAGGCGTCGCCTACGAGCAGTACTTC	CASSESAGVAYEQYF
-	TRBJ2-3	-	TRBV30	TGTGCCTGGAGTTTAGCTATGAGCACAGATACGCAGTATTTT	CAWSLAMSTDTQYF
-	TRBJ1-2	-	TRBV7-2	TGTGCCAGCAGCCCTAGTGGGTCGAACTTCTATGGCTACACCTTC	CASSPSGSNFYGYTF
-	TRBJ1-1	-	TRBV18	TGTGCCAGCTCACCGAATCGGCAGGACACTGAAGCTTTCTTT	CASSPNRQDTEAFF
-	TRBJ2-1	once	TRBV19	TGTGCCAGTAGTATATTGGCCCTGCAGTTCTTC	CASSILALQFF
TRBD2	TRBJ2-7	-	TRBV27	TGTGCCAGCAGTTTAGGAGCGGGAGGCTCCTACGAGCAGTACTTC	CASSLGAGGSYEQYF
TRBD1	TRBJ2-7	once	TRBV18	TGTGCCAGCTCCCCGGGACAGGGGGGCGAGCAGTACTTC	CASSPGQGGEQYF
TRBD2	TRBJ2-2	few	TRBV19	TGTGCCAGTAGTTCCTACCTAGCGGGAGGATCAGACGGGGAGCTGTTTTTT	CASSSYLAGGSDGELFF
-	TRBJ2-5	-	TRBV12-3/TRBV12-4	TGTGCCAGCAGTTTACTCTTACAAGAGACCCAGTACTTC	CASSLLLQETQYF
-	TRBJ1-1	few	TRBV5-6	TGTGCCAGCGGGGTACAGGGGAACACTGAAGCTTTCTTT	CASGVQGNTEAFF
-	TRBJ2-1	-	TRBV6-1	TGTGCCAGCAGTGAACCGGGGTACTACGGTGAGCAGTTCTTC	CASSEPGYYGEQFF
-	TRBJ2-3	-	TRBV30	TGTGCCGGAGGGGTCCCCGGGGGCACAGATACGCAGTATTTT	CAGGVPGGTDTQYF